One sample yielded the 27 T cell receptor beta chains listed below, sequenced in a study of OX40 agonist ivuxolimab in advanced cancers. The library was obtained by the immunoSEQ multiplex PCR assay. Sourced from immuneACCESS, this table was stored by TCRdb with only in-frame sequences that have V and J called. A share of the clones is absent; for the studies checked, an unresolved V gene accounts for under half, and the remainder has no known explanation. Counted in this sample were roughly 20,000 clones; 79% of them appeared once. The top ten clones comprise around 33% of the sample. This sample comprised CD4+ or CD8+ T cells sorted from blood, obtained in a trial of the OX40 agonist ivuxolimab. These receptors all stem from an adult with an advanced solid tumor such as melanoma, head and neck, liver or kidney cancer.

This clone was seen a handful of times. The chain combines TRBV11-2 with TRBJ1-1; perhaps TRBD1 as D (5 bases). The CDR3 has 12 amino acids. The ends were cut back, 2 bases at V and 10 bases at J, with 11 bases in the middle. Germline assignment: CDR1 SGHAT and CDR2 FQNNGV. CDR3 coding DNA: TGTGCCAGCAGCTTAAGCGGGGACCGAGCTTTCTTT. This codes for CASSLSGDRAFF. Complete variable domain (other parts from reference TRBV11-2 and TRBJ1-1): EAGVAQSPRYKIIEKRQSVAFWCNPISGHATLYWYQQILGQGPKLLIQFQNNGVVDDSQLPKDRFSAERLKGVDSTLKIQPAKLEDSAVYLCASSLSGDRAFFGQGTRLTVV.

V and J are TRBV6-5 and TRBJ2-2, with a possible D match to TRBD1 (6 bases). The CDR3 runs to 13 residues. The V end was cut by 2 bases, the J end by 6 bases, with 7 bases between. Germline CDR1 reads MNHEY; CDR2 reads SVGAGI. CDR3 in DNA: TGTGCCAGCAGTTACGGGGGCCCCGGGGAGCTGTTTTTT. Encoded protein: CASSYGGPGELFF.

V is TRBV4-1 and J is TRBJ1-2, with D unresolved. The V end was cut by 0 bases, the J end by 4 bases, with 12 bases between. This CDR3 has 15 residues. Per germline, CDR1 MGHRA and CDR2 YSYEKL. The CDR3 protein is CASSQDPTGSYGYTF. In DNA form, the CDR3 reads TGCGCCAGCAGCCAAGACCCCACGGGTTCCTATGGCTACACCTTC.

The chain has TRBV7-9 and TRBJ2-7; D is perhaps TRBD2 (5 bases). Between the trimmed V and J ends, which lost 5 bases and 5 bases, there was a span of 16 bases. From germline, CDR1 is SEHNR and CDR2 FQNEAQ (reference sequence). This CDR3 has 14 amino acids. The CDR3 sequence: CASSPSLEGNEQYF. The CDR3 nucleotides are TGTGCCAGCAGCCCCTCGCTAGAGGGTAACGAGCAGTACTTC. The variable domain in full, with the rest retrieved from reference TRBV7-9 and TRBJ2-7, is DTGVSQNPRHKITKRGQNVTFRCDPISEHNRLYWYRQTLGQGPEFLTYFQNEAQLEKSRLLSDRFSAERPKGSFSTLEIQRTEQGDSAMYLCASSPSLEGNEQYFGPGTRLTVT.

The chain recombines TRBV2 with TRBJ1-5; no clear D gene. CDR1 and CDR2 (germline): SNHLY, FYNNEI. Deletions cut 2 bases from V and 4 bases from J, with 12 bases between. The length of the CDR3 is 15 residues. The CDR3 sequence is CASSERVGENQPQHF. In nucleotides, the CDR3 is TGTGCCAGCAGTGAAAGGGTTGGGGAGAATCAGCCCCAGCATTTT.

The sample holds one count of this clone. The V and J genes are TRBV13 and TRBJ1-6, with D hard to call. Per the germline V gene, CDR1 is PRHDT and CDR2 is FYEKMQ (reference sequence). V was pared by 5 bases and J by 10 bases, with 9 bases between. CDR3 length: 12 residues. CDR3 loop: CASSPSGSPLHF. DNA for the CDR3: TGTGCCAGCAGCCCCTCGGGGTCACCCCTCCACTTT.

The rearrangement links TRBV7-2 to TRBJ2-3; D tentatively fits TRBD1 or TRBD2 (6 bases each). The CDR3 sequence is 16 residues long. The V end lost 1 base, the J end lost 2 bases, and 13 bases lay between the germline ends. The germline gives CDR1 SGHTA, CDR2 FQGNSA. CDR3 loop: CASSLVGGLSTDTQYF. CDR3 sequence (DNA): TGTGCCAGCAGCTTAGTAGGGGGACTTTCCACAGATACGCAGTATTTT.

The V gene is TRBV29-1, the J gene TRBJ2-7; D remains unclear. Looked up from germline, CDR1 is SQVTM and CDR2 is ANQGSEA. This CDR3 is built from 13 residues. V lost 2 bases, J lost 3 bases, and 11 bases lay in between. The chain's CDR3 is CSVESDSDYEQYF. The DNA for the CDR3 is TGCAGCGTTGAAAGTGACTCAGACTACGAGCAGTACTTC.

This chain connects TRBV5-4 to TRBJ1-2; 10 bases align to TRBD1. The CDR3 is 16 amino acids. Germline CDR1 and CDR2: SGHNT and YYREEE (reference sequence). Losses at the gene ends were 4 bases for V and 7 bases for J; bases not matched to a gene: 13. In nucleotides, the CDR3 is TGTGCCAGCAGCCAACTCGGGGACAGGGGTCGATCTGGCTACACCTTC. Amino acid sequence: CASSQLGDRGRSGYTF.

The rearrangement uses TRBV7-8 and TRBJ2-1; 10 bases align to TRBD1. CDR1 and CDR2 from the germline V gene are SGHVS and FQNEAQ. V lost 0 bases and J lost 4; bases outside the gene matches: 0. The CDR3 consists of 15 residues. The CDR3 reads CASSLAGQGYNEQFF. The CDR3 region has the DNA TGTGCCAGCAGCTTAGCGGGACAGGGGTACAATGAGCAGTTCTTC.

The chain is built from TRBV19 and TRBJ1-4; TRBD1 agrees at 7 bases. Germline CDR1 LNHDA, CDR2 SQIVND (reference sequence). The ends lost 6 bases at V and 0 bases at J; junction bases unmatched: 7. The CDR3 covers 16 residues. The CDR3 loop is CASSRSRGTTNEKLFF. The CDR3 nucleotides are TGTGCCAGTAGCCGGAGCAGGGGGACAACTAATGAAAAACTGTTTTTT. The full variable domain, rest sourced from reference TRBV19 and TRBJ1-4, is DGGITQSPKYLFRKEGQNVTLSCEQNLNHDAMYWYRQDPGQGLRLIYYSQIVNDFQKGDIAEGYSVSREKKESFPLTVTSAQKNPTAFYLCASSRSRGTTNEKLFFGSGTQLSVL.

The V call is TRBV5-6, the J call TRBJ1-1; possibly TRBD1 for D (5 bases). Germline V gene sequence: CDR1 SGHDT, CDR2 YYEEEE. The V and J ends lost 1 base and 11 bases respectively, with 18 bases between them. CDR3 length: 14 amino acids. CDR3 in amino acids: CASSLNTRGQAAFF. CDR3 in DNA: TGTGCCAGCAGCTTGAATACTCGGGGCCAGGCGGCTTTCTTT.

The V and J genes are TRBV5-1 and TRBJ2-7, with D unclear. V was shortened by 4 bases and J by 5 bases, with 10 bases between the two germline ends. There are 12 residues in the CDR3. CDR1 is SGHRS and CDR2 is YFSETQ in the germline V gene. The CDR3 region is CASSPLGHEQYF. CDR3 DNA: TGCGCCAGCAGCCCATTGGGCCACGAGCAGTACTTC.

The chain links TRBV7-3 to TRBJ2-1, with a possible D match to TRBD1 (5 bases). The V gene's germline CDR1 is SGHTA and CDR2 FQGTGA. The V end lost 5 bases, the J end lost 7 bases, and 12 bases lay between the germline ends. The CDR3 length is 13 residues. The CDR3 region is CASSLGVWNEQFF. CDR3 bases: TGTGCCAGCAGCCTAGGGGTTTGGAATGAGCAGTTCTTC.

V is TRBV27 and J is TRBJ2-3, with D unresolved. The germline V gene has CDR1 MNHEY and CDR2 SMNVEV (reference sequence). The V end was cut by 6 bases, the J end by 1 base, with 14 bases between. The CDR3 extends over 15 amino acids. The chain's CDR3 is CASRQNLDRTDTQYF. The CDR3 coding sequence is TGTGCCAGCAGACAAAATCTCGATCGCACAGATACGCAGTATTTT.

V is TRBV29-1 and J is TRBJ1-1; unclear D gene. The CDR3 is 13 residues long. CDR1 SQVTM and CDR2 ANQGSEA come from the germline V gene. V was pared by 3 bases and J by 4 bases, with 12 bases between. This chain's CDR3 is CSVDDGSSTEAFF. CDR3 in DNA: TGCAGCGTTGATGACGGGTCCTCCACTGAAGCTTTCTTT.

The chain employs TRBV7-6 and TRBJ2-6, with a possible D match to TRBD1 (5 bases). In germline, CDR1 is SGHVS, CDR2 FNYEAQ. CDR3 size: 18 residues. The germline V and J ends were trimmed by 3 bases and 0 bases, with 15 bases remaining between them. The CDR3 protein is CASSFRAGQNSGANVLTF. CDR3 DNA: TGTGCCAGCAGCTTCAGGGCAGGGCAAAACTCTGGGGCCAACGTCCTGACTTTC.

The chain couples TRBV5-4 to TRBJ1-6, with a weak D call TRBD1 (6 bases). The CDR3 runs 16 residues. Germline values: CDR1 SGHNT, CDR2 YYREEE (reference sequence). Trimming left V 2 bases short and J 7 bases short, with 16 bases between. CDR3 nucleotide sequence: TGTGCCAGCAGCTTTACCAGGGGCCGCGGAAATTCACCCCTCCACTTT. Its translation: CASSFTRGRGNSPLHF. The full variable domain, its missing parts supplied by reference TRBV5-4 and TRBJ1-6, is ETGVTQSPTHLIKTRGQQVTLRCSSQSGHNTVSWYQQALGQGPQFIFQYYREEENGRGNFPPRFSGLQFPNYSSELNVNALELDDSALYLCASSFTRGRGNSPLHFGNGTRLTVT.

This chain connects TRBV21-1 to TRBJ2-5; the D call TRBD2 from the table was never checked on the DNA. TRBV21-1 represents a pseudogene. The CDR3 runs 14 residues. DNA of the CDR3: TGTGCCAGCGGGACTAGCGGGGGAAAGGGGACCCAGTACTTC. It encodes CASGTSGGKGTQYF.

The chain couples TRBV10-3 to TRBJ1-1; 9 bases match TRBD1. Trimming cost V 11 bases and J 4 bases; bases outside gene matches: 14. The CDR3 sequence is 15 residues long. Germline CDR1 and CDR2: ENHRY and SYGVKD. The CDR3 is CASRVGTGKFTEAFF. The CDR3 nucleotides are TGTGCCTCACGGGTGGGGACAGGGAAATTCACTGAAGCTTTCTTT.

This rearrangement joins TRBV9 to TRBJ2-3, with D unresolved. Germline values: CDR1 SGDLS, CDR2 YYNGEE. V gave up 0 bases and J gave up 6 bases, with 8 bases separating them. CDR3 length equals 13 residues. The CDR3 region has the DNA TGTGCCAGCAGCGTAGGGGCATTCGATACGCAGTATTTT. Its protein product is CASSVGAFDTQYF.

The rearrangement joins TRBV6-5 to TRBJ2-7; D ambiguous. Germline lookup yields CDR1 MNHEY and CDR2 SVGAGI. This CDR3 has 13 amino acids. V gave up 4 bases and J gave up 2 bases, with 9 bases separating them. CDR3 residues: CASSLPDPYEQYF. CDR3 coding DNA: TGTGCCAGCAGTTTGCCGGATCCCTACGAGCAGTACTTC.

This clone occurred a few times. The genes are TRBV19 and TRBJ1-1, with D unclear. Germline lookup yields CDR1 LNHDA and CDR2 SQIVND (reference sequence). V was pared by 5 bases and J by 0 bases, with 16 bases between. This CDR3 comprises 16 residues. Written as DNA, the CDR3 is TGTGCCAGTAGTTTCTCCACCGGACTTATGAACACTGAAGCTTTCTTT. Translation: CASSFSTGLMNTEAFF.

The CDR3 region has the DNA TGTGCCAGCAGCTTAGCGACTAGTCACCACCAGGGGAGCACAGATACGCAGTATTTT. It is translated as CASSLATSHHQGSTDTQYF. The V and J genes are TRBV7-9 and TRBJ2-3; D is possibly TRBD1 or TRBD2 (6 bases each). The CDR3 covers 19 residues. The V end lost 0 bases, the J end lost 0 bases, and 19 bases lay between the germline ends. Germline V gene data show CDR1 as SEHNR and CDR2 as FQNEAQ (reference sequence).

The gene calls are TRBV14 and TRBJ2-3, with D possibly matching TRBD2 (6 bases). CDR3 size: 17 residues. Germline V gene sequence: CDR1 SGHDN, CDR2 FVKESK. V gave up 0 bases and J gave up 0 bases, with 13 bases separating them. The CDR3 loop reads CASSQDPGGGSTDTQYF. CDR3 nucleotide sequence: TGTGCCAGCAGCCAAGATCCTGGGGGAGGAAGCACAGATACGCAGTATTTT.

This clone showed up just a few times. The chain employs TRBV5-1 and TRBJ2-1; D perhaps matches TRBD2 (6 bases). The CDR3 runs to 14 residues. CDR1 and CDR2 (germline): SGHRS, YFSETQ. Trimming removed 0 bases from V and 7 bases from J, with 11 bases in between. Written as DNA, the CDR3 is TGCGCCAGCAGCTTGGAAGGGGCGGGGAATGAGCAGTTCTTC. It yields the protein CASSLEGAGNEQFF. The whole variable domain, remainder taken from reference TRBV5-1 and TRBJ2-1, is KAGVTQTPRYLIKTRGQQVTLSCSPISGHRSVSWYQQTPGQGLQFLFEYFSETQRNKGNFPGRFSGRQFSNSRSEMNVSTLELGDSALYLCASSLEGAGNEQFFGPGTRLTVL.

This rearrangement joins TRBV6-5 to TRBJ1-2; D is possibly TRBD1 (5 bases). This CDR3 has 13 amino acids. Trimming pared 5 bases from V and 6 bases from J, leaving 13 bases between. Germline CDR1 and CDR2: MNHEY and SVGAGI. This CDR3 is CASSRGHTDGYTF. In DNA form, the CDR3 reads TGTGCCAGCAGTCGGGGCCATACCGATGGCTACACCTTC.